Sequencing of this T cell receptor beta chain was carried out in a study of T cell changes during pregnancy in multiple sclerosis. Data came from immunoSEQ multiplex PCR; TCRdb stores just in-frame clones and leaves some out. The sample yields over 30,000 clones, approximately 92% seen once. With 5 bases clipped from V and 3 bases from J, the junction kept 5 bases outside the gene matches. Germline CDR1 LNHDA, CDR2 SQIVND (reference sequence). CDR3 length equals 15 residues. This TCR derives from a female donor with multiple sclerosis, enrolled in a pregnancy study. Sequencing was carried out using PBMCs (not recorded whether the cells were cultured). The rearrangement links TRBV19 to TRBJ2-3; 10 positions match TRBD1. CDR3 sequence: CASSDRGQGTDTQYF. In DNA, the CDR3 is TGTGCCAGTAGTGACAGGGGGCAGGGTACAGATACGCAGTATTTT. The complete variable domain, with remaining parts taken from reference TRBV19 and TRBJ2-3, reads DGGITQSPKYLFRKEGQNVTLSCEQNLNHDAMYWYRQDPGQGLRLIYYSQIVNDFQKGDIAEGYSVSREKKESFPLTVTSAQKNPTAFYLCASSDRGQGTDTQYFGPGTRLTVL.